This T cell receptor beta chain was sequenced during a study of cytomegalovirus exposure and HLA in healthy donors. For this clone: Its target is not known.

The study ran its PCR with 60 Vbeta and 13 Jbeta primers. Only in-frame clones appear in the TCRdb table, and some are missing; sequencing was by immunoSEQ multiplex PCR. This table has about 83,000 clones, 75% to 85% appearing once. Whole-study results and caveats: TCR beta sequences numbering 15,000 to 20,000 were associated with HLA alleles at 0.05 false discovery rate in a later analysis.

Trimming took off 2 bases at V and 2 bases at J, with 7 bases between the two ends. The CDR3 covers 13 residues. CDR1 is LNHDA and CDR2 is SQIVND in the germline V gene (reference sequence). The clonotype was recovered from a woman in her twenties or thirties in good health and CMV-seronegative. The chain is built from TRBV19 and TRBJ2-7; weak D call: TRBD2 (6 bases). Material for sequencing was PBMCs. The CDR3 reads CASSISGAYEQYF. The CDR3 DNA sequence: TGTGCCAGTAGTATATCGGGGGCCTACGAGCAGTACTTC.